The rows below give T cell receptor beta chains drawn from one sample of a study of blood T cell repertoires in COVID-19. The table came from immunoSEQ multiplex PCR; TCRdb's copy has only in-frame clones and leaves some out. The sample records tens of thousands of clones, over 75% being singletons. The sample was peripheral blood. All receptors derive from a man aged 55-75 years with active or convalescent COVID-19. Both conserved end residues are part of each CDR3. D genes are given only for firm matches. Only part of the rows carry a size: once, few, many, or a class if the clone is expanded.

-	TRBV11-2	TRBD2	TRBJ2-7	CASSLRLAPYEQYF	TGTGCCAGCAGCTTACGACTAGCGCCATACGAGCAGTACTTC
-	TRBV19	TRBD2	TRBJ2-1	CASSPGGGANEQFF	TGTGCCAGTAGCCCTGGCGGGGGGGCCAATGAGCAGTTCTTC
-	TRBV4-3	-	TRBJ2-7	CASSQAISYEQYF	TGCGCCAGCAGCCAAGCTATCTCCTACGAGCAGTACTTC
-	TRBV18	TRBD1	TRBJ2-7	CASSPPLGQGAYEQYF	TGTGCCAGCTCACCACCCTTGGGGCAGGGGGCCTACGAGCAGTACTTC
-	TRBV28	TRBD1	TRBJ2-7	CASSSPILGTGGNEQYF	TGTGCCAGCTCCTCCCCCATTCTCGGGACAGGGGGGAACGAGCAGTACTTC
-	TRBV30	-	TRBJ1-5	CAWSVSGGEPQHF	TGTGCCTGGAGTGTATCGGGGGGCGAGCCCCAGCATTTT
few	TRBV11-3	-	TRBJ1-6	CASSLDTDSPLHF	TGTGCCAGCAGCTTAGACACGGATTCACCCCTCCACTTT
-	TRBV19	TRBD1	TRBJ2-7	CASSLPGTGPDEQYF	TGTGCCAGTAGCTTACCCGGGACAGGACCTGACGAGCAGTACTTC
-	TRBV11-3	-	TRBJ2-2	CASSLEDRGELFF	TGTGCCAGCAGCTTAGAAGACAGGGGGGAGCTGTTTTTT
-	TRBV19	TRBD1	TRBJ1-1	CASSMDRGNTEAFF	TGTGCCAGTAGTATGGACAGGGGCAATACTGAAGCTTTCTTT
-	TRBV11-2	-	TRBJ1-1	CASSPGYQAFF	TGTGCCAGCAGCCCAGGGTACCAAGCTTTCTTT
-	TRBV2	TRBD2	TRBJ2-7	CASSESGVSSYEQYF	TGTGCCAGCAGTGAAAGCGGGGTCTCCTCCTACGAGCAGTACTTC
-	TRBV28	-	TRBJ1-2	CASSFLGDDGYGYTF	TGTGCCAGCAGTTTTCTAGGTGACGATGGCTATGGCTACACCTTC
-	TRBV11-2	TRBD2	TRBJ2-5	CASSLIGTSGRVFQETQYF	TGTGCCAGCAGCTTGATCGGGACTAGCGGGAGGGTTTTCCAAGAGACCCAGTACTTC
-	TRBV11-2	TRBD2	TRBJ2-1	CASSLSSGGPGSYNEQFF	TGTGCCAGCAGCTTATCCTCGGGAGGGCCTGGGTCCTACAATGAGCAGTTCTTC
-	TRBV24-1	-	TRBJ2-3	CATSRPDSPSLMEQYF	TGTGCCACCAGCCGGCCCGACAGTCCTTCACTAATGGAGCAGTATTTT
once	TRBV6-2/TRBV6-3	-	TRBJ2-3	CASSRGTDTQYF	TGTGCCAGCAGTCGCGGCACAGATACGCAGTATTTT
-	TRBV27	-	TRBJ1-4	CASSLSAVAVNEKLFF	TGTGCCAGCAGTTTATCCGCGGTCGCGGTTAATGAAAAACTGTTTTTT
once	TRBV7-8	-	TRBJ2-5	CASSRGGGAETQYF	TGTGCCAGCAGCCGTGGGGGAGGCGCAGAGACCCAGTACTTC
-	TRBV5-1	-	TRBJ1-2	CASSLTLDGYTF	TGCGCCAGCAGCTTAACCTTAGATGGCTACACCTTC
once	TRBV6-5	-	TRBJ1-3	CASSYEQGSGNTIYF	TGTGCCAGCAGTTATGAGCAGGGCTCTGGAAACACCATATATTTT
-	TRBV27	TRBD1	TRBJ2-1	CASSFLGKDRGEFF	TGTGCCAGCAGTTTTTTGGGGAAGGACAGGGGAGAATTCTTC
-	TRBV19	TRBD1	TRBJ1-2	CASSARQGRLDGYTF	TGTGCCAGTAGTGCCAGACAGGGTAGGCTCGATGGCTACACCTTC
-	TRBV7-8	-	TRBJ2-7	CASSLPRGENEQYF	TGTGCCAGCAGCCTACCCAGGGGAGAAAACGAGCAGTACTTC
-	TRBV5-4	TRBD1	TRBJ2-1	CASTRDRGENEQFF	TGTGCCAGCACCCGGGACAGGGGCGAGAATGAGCAGTTCTTC
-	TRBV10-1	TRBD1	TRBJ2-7	CASIPRTGNNEQYF	TGCGCCAGCATCCCGAGGACAGGTAACAACGAGCAGTACTTC
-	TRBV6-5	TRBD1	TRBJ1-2	CASRGGTGNGYTF	TGTGCCAGCAGAGGGGGGACAGGGAATGGCTACACCTTC
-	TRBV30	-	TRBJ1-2	CAWRKQGIGGYTF	TGTGCCTGGAGAAAACAGGGTATAGGCGGCTACACCTTC
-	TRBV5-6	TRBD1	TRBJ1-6	CASSRRGQGVSSYNSPLHF	TGTGCCAGCAGCCGGAGGGGACAGGGGGTGAGCTCCTATAATTCACCCCTCCACTTT
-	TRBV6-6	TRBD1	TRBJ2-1	CASSLRGKGSEQFF	TGTGCCAGCAGCCTCAGGGGGAAGGGTAGTGAGCAGTTCTTC
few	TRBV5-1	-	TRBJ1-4	CASSLGQRNEKLFF	TGCGCCAGCAGCTTGGGACAGCGTAATGAAAAACTGTTTTTT
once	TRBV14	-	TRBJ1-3	CASSHLSPGSGNTIYF	TGTGCCAGCAGCCACCTGTCCCCAGGCTCTGGAAACACCATATATTTT
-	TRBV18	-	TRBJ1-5	CASSQGSNQPQHF	TGTGCCAGCTCCCAGGGATCCAATCAGCCCCAGCATTTT
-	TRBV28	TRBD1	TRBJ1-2	CASSLVFGTQGGYGYTF	TGTGCCAGCAGTTTGGTCTTTGGGACGCAGGGGGGCTATGGCTACACCTTC
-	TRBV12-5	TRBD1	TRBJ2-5	CASGLGAQGVGETQYF	TGTGCTAGTGGTTTGGGAGCGCAGGGGGTAGGGGAGACCCAGTACTTC
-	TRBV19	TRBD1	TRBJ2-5	CASSTRDRGRRETQYF	TGTGCCAGTAGTACCCGGGACAGGGGGCGACGAGAGACCCAGTACTTC
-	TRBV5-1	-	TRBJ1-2	CASSPDRNYGYTF	TGCGCCAGCAGCCCTGACAGGAACTATGGCTACACCTTC
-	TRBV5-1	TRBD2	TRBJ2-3	CASRLSGGSTDTQYF	TGCGCCAGCAGATTGAGCGGGGGGTCCACAGATACGCAGTATTTT
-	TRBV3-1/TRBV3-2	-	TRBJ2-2	CASSPRPSLAGELFF	TGTGCCAGCAGCCCGCGGCCATCCCTCGCCGGGGAGCTGTTTTTT
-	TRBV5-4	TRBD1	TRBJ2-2	CASSNPGGPGGIAGELFF	TGTGCCAGCAGCAACCCAGGAGGGCCAGGGGGCATCGCCGGGGAGCTGTTTTTT
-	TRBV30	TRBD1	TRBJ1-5	CAWRGQVNQPQHF	TGTGCCTGGAGAGGACAGGTAAATCAGCCCCAGCATTTT
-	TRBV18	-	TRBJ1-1	CASSQTENTEAFF	TGTGCCAGCTCCCAGACAGAGAACACTGAAGCTTTCTTT
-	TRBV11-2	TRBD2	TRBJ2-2	CASSLIAGGTGELFF	TGTGCCAGCAGCCTGATAGCGGGGGGGACCGGGGAGCTGTTTTTT
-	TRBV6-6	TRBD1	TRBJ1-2	CASTPGAGGNYGYTF	TGTGCCAGCACCCCAGGGGCAGGGGGCAACTATGGCTACACCTTC
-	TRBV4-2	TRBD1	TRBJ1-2	CASSSGGTGFLFGYTF	TGTGCCAGCAGCTCGGGAGGGACAGGGTTTCTCTTTGGCTACACCTTC
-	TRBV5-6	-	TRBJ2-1	CASSLSSAFSSYNEQFF	TGTGCCAGCAGCTTGTCTAGCGCCTTCAGCTCCTACAATGAGCAGTTCTTC
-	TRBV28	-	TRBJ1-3	CASSFREPHRSGNTIYF	TGTGCCAGCAGTTTCAGGGAACCTCACCGCTCTGGAAACACCATATATTTT
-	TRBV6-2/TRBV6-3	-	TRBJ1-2	CASSDGSTGNYGYTF	TGTGCCAGCAGTGACGGGAGCACAGGCAACTATGGCTACACCTTC
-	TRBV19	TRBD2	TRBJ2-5	CASRGGTSGQETQYF	TGTGCCAGTAGGGGCGGAACTAGCGGGCAAGAGACCCAGTACTTC
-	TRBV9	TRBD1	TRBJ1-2	CASSARPGQGTVGGYTF	TGTGCCAGCAGCGCGAGACCGGGACAGGGGACAGTGGGTGGCTACACCTTC
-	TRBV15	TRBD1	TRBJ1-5	CATSRGTGNSNQPQHF	TGTGCCACCAGCAGAGGGACAGGGAATAGCAATCAGCCCCAGCATTTT
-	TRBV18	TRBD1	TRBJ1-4	CASSQSAGQGGEKLFF	TGTGCCAGCTCACAAAGCGCGGGACAGGGGGGCGAAAAACTGTTTTTT
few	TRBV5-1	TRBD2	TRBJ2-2	CASSVSGSSTGELFF	TGCGCCAGCAGCGTTAGCGGGAGTAGCACCGGGGAGCTGTTTTTT
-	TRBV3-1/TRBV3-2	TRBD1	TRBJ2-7	CASRMTGGKNEQYF	TGTGCCAGCAGAATGACAGGGGGCAAGAACGAGCAGTACTTC